This record covers a single T cell receptor beta chain. The antigen remains unidentified. V trimming: 6 bases; J trimming: 2 bases; junction bases outside the gene matches: 9. The CDR3 runs 16 residues. Germline CDR1 reads ENHRY; CDR2 reads SYGVKD. Sequencing used immunoSEQ multiplex PCR; TCRdb keeps in-frame clones, though not all of them. The sample lists about 29,000 clones, 75% to 80% seen once, with 2% to 2.5% in the top ten. CD4+ or CD8+ T cells were sorted as naive CD45RA+ or memory CD45RO+. The data derive from a study of regulatory dendritic cells for organ transplantation. Study-wide results and limits: Resting memory CD8+ T cells held the most alloreactive clonotypes. Memory T cells were less diverse than naive, with memory CD8+ most oligoclonal. Alloreactive memory CD8+ T cell pools varied considerably between individuals.

The chain links TRBV10-3 to TRBJ2-3; 9 bases align to TRBD2. The specimen was memory CD4+ T cells from blood. This sample's subset: CD45RO+ memory T cells. The source is a human donor in good health. For the CDR3, the DNA is TGTGCCATCAGGGAGGGTAGCGGGGGAACCACAGATACGCAGTATTTT. This gives the protein CAIREGSGGTTDTQYF.